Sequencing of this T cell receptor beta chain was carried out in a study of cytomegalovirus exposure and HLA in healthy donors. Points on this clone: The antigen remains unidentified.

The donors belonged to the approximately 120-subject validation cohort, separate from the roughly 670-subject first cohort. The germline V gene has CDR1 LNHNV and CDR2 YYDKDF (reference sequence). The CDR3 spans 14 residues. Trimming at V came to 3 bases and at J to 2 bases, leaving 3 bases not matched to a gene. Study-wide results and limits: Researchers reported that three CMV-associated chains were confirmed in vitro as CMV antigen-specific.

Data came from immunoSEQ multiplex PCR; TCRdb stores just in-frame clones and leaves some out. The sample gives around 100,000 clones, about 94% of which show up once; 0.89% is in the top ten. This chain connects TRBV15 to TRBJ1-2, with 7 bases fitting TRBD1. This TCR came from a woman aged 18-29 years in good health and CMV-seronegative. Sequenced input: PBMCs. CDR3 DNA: TGTGCCACCAGCAGCTGGACAGGCAACTATGGCTACACCTTC. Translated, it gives CATSSWTGNYGYTF.